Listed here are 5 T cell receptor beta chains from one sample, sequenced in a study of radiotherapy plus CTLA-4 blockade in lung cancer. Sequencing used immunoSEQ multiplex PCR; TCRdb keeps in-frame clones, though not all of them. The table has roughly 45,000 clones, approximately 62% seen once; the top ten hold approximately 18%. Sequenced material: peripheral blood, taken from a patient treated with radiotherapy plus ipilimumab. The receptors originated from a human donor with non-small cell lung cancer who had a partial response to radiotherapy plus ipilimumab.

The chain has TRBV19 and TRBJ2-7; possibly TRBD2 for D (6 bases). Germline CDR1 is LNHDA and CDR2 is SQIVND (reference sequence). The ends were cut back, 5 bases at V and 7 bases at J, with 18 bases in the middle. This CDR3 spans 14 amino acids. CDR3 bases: TGTGCCAGTAGTCCCCAGCCGGGAGAGGGTGAGCAGTACTTC. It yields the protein CASSPQPGEGEQYF.

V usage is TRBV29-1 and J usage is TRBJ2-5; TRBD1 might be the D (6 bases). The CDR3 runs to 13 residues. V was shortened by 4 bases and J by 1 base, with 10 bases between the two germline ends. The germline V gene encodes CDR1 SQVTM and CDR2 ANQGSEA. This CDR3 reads CSVARGTQETQYF. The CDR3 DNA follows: TGCAGCGTTGCTAGGGGGACCCAAGAGACCCAGTACTTC.

The CDR3, as DNA: TGTGCCAGCAGTCTGGCGGGGGGCGACACCGGGGAGCTGTTTTTT. It is translated as CASSLAGGDTGELFF. The chain recombines TRBV25-1 with TRBJ2-2; the match to TRBD2 covers 8 bases. CDR3 size: 15 residues. Per the germline V gene, CDR1 is MGHDK and CDR2 is SYGVNS. V was clipped by 5 bases and J by 3 bases; unmatched bases: 5.

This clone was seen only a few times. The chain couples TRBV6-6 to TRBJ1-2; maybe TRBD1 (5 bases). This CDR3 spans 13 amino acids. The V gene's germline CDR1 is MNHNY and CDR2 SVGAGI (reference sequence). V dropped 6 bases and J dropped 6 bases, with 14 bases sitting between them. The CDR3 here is CASSVGTANGYTF. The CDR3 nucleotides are TGTGCCAGCAGCGTCGGGACTGCTAATGGCTACACCTTC.

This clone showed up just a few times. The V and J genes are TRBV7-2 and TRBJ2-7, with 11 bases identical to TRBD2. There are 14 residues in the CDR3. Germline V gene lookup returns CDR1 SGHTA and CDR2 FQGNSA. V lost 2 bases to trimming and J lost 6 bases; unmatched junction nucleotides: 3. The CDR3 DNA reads TGTGCCAGCAGCTTAAGTAGCGGGAGGGGCGAGCAGTACTTC. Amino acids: CASSLSSGRGEQYF.